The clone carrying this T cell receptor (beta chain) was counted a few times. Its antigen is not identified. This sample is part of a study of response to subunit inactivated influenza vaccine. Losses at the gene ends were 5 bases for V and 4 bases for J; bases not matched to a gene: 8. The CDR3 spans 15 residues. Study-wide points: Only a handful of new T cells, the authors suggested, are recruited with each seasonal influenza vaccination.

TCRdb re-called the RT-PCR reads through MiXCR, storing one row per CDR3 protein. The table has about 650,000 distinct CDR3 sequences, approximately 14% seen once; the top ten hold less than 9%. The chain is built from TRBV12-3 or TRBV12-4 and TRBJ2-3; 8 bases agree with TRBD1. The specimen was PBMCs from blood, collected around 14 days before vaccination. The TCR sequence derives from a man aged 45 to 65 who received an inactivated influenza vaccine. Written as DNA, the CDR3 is TGTGCCAGCAGTAGGCGACAGGGGCAGTCAGATACGCAGTATTTT. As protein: CASSRRQGQSDTQYF.